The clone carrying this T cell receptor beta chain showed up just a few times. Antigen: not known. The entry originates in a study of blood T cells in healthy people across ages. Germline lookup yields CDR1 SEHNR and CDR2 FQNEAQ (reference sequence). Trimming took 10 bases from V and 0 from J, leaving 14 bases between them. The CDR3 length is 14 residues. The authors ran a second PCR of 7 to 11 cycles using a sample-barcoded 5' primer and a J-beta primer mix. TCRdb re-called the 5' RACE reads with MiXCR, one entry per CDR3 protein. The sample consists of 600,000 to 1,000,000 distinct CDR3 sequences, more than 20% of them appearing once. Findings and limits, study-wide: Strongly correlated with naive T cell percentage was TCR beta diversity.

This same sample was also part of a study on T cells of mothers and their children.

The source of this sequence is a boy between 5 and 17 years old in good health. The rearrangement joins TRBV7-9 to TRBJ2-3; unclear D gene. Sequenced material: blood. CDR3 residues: CATDASRSTDTQYF. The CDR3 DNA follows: TGTGCCACCGATGCGTCGCGGAGCACAGATACGCAGTATTTT.